These 29 T cell receptor beta chains were all obtained from the same sample, sequenced in a study of shared clonotypes between healthy human individuals. TCRdb's copy holds only in-frame clones and misses some; the assay was immunoSEQ multiplex PCR. This table has some 740,000 clones, 80% to 95% appearing once. Positive CCR7 selection of CD45RO-negative cells yielded the naive CD8 cells, and terminally differentiated effector memory CD45RA+ cells were excluded. The sequencing sample was made of naive CD8+ T cells sorted from blood. The origin of the receptors is a man under 40 in good health.

The V and J genes are TRBV29-1 and TRBJ2-1; TRBD2 agrees at 12 bases. CDR3 length: 14 amino acids. Germline-derived CDR1 and CDR2 are SQVTM and ANQGSEA. Trimming cost V 6 bases and J 9 bases; bases outside gene matches: 9. CDR3 nucleotide sequence: TGCAGCGTCGGACTAGCGGGGTTCGCCGCTGAGCAGTTCTTC. This codes for CSVGLAGFAAEQFF.

The J gene is TRBJ2-1, the V gene TRBV7-7; 8 nucleotides agree with TRBD2. This CDR3 region has 20 residues. Losses at the gene ends were 5 bases for V and 0 bases for J; bases not matched to a gene: 18. CDR1 SSHAT and CDR2 FNYEAQ come from the germline V gene (reference sequence). The CDR3 here is CASSQRGSGRLDGSYNEQFF. The CDR3 DNA is TGTGCCAGCAGCCAGCGGGGGAGCGGGAGATTAGACGGCTCCTACAATGAGCAGTTCTTC.

This clone has just a few counts. V gene TRBV7-7 combines with J gene TRBJ2-5; 7 bases line up with TRBD2. CDR1 is SSHAT, CDR2 FNYEAQ, per germline (reference sequence). With V trimmed by 2 bases and J by 4 bases, 1 base remained unmatched. This CDR3 region has 13 residues. The CDR3 is CASSLIAGETQYF. CDR3 sequence (DNA): TGTGCCAGCAGCTTAATAGCGGGAGAGACCCAGTACTTC. Filled out from reference TRBV7-7 and TRBJ2-5, the complete variable domain reads GAGVSQSPRYKVTKRGQDVTLRCDPISSHATLYWYQQALGQGPEFLTYFNYEAQPDKSGLPSDRFSAERPEGSISTLTIQRTEQRDSAMYRCASSLIAGETQYFGPGTRLLVL.

This clone was detected only once. The chain couples TRBV12-5 to TRBJ2-3; 7 bases line up with TRBD1. The trim removed 9 bases at V and 2 bases at J, leaving 11 bases unmatched. This CDR3 has 15 amino acids. Germline V gene sequence: CDR1 LGHNT, CDR2 FRNRAP. The CDR3 region has the DNA TGTGCTAGCCAGTACAGGGGAAGGGACACAGATACGCAGTATTTT. It is translated as CASQYRGRDTDTQYF.

The chain employs TRBV7-6 and TRBJ2-7, with a tentative D call TRBD2 (6 bases). There are 14 residues in the CDR3. Per the germline V gene, CDR1 is SGHVS and CDR2 is FNYEAQ. Trimming took off 5 bases at V and 5 bases at J, with 16 bases between the two ends. CDR3 in amino acids: CASSTATSQNEQYF. The CDR3 coding sequence is TGTGCCAGCAGCACAGCGACTAGTCAAAACGAGCAGTACTTC.

The chain recombines TRBV2 with TRBJ1-4; D is possibly TRBD1 (6 bases). CDR1 is SNHLY and CDR2 is FYNNEI in the germline V gene. V shed 0 bases and J shed 7 bases, with 15 bases lying between them. This CDR3 is built from 16 residues. The DNA of the CDR3 is TGTGCCAGCAGTGAAGCGGGGGCGGGAGGGCGTGAAAAACTGTTTTTT. This codes for CASSEAGAGGREKLFF.

This chain uses TRBV6-5 with TRBJ2-1; D call uncertain. The germline CDR1 and CDR2 sequences are MNHEY and SVGAGI. This CDR3 has 15 residues. V was shortened by 2 bases and J by 4 bases, with 12 bases between the two germline ends. In DNA, the CDR3 is TGTGCCAGCAGTTACGATGGAACTCATTACAATGAGCAGTTCTTC. This gives the protein CASSYDGTHYNEQFF.

The chain uses TRBV7-9 and TRBJ2-3; TRBD2 is a possible D gene (5 bases). The CDR3 length is 15 residues. V shed 4 bases and J shed 4 bases, with 15 bases lying between them. From germline, CDR1 is SEHNR and CDR2 FQNEAQ (reference sequence). The CDR3 reads CASSSATGNPDTQYF. CDR3 coding DNA: TGTGCCAGCAGCTCTGCCACCGGGAACCCAGATACGCAGTATTTT.

In this sample, this clone turned up once. The genes are TRBV27 and TRBJ2-1; 10 bases are a match to TRBD2. Per germline, CDR1 MNHEY and CDR2 SMNVEV (reference sequence). V lost 5 bases and J lost 8; bases outside the gene matches: 18. The CDR3 loop spans 18 amino acids. The CDR3 DNA sequence: TGTGCCAGCAGTCCACTAGGAATAAGGCTAGCGGGAGTCGATGAGCAGTTCTTC. Amino acid sequence: CASSPLGIRLAGVDEQFF.

The chain joins TRBV13 to TRBJ2-6; D is unclear. This CDR3 region has 14 residues. Trimming took off 4 bases at V and 0 bases at J, with 4 bases between the two ends. The germline V gene has CDR1 PRHDT and CDR2 FYEKMQ (reference sequence). CDR3 residues: CASSSSSGANVLTF. The CDR3, as DNA: TGTGCCAGCAGCTCAAGCTCTGGGGCCAACGTCCTGACTTTC.

Details on this clone: Other nucleotide sequences in the sample specify the same CDR3. The chain uses TRBV19 and TRBJ2-7; 7 bases are shared with TRBD2. CDR1 is LNHDA, CDR2 SQIVND, per germline (reference sequence). V shed 3 bases, J shed 2 bases, and the junction held 4 bases outside the gene matches. The CDR3 consists of 14 residues. The chain's CDR3 is CASSIGLETYEQYF. The CDR3 region has the DNA TGTGCCAGTAGTATTGGACTAGAGACCTACGAGCAGTACTTC.

V is TRBV27 and J is TRBJ2-2, with 10 bases lining up with TRBD1. Germline values: CDR1 MNHEY, CDR2 SMNVEV (reference sequence). Trimming took 3 bases from V and 8 from J; bases not matched to a gene: 3. The CDR3 length is 14 residues. The CDR3 loop is CASSFGQGVGELFF. Here the CDR3 DNA reads TGTGCCAGCAGTTTTGGACAGGGGGTTGGGGAGCTGTTTTTT.

V and J are TRBV14 and TRBJ1-2, with 8 bases aligning to TRBD1. J gave up 2 bases and V 5 bases, and 4 bases lay outside the gene matches. The V gene's germline CDR1 is SGHDN and CDR2 FVKESK. The CDR3 has 14 residues. The CDR3 is CASSAQGVNYGYTF. The CDR3 bases are TGTGCCAGCAGCGCACAGGGGGTAAACTATGGCTACACCTTC.

This clone was observed once. The CDR3 sequence is CASSLEPGGSTDTQYF. The CDR3, as DNA: TGCGCCAGCAGCTTGGAGCCGGGAGGCAGCACAGATACGCAGTATTTT. The chain has TRBV5-1 and TRBJ2-3, with 7 bases fitting TRBD2. With V trimmed by 0 bases and J by 0 bases, 4 bases remained unmatched. The length of the CDR3 is 16 residues. Germline CDR1 reads SGHRS; CDR2 reads YFSETQ.

The chain couples TRBV7-9 to TRBJ2-1, with D perhaps matching TRBD1 (6 bases). CDR3 size: 17 residues. The germline V gene has CDR1 SEHNR and CDR2 FQNEAQ (reference sequence). Trimming shortened V by 4 bases and J by 5 bases, and 21 bases separated the two germline ends. The chain's CDR3 is CASSSSLALGADNEQFF. The CDR3 DNA sequence: TGTGCCAGCAGCTCCTCCTTGGCGCTGGGGGCCGACAATGAGCAGTTCTTC. Using reference TRBV7-9 and TRBJ2-1 for the parts outside the CDR3, the full variable domain is DTGVSQNPRHKITKRGQNVTFRCDPISEHNRLYWYRQTLGQGPEFLTYFQNEAQLEKSRLLSDRFSAERPKGSFSTLEIQRTEQGDSAMYLCASSSSLALGADNEQFFGPGTRLTVL.

Turning to this clone: One junction end does not reproduce the germline sequence, and a read error may be involved. The chain employs TRBV7-9 and TRBJ2-7, with 8 positions matching TRBD1. CDR1 and CDR2 (germline): SEHNR, FQNEAQ (reference sequence). The CDR3 is 13 residues long. This CDR3 is CASSPGGSYERYF. CDR3 DNA: TGTGCCAGCAGCCCAGGGGGCTCCTACGAGCGGTACTTC.

This clone was counted once. The J gene is TRBJ1-4, the V gene TRBV9; maybe TRBD1 (5 bases). CDR3 length: 15 residues. V was pared by 3 bases and J by 0 bases, with 9 bases between. In germline, CDR1 is SGDLS, CDR2 YYNGEE. In DNA, the CDR3 is TGTGCCAGCAGCGGGGGCACCTCAACTAATGAAAAACTGTTTTTT. Translation gives CASSGGTSTNEKLFF.

The rearrangement joins TRBV19 to TRBJ2-1; possibly TRBD2 for D (6 bases). Trimming left V 3 bases short and J 9 bases short, with 12 bases between. The V gene's germline CDR1 is LNHDA and CDR2 SQIVND (reference sequence). CDR3 length: 13 residues. The CDR3: CASSMVGGTEQFF. CDR3 coding DNA: TGTGCCAGTAGTATGGTCGGAGGGACTGAGCAGTTCTTC.

The chain carries TRBV2 and TRBJ2-1; 7 nucleotides line up with TRBD2. Germline V gives CDR1 SNHLY, CDR2 FYNNEI. V lost 4 bases, J lost 2 bases, and 8 bases stayed unmatched. CDR3 length: 16 residues. The CDR3 DNA follows: TGTGCCAGCAGTGGACCGCGGGAGAGCCCCTACAATGAGCAGTTCTTC. It yields the protein CASSGPRESPYNEQFF.

The V and J genes are TRBV4-1 and TRBJ2-3; D gene unclear. The CDR3 is 14 amino acids. Germline assignment: CDR1 MGHRA and CDR2 YSYEKL. V lost 1 base and J lost 4, with 9 bases in between. CDR3 sequence reads: CASSQVGEADTQYF. In DNA, the CDR3 is TGCGCCAGCAGCCAAGTTGGCGAAGCAGATACGCAGTATTTT.

This chain connects TRBV7-2 to TRBJ2-3; 7 bases are shared with TRBD1. CDR1 is SGHTA and CDR2 is FQGNSA in the germline V gene. CDR3 length equals 15 residues. Trimming at V came to 2 bases and at J to 0 bases, leaving 2 bases not matched to a gene. The CDR3 loop reads CASSLLQGSTDTQYF. The CDR3 bases are TGTGCCAGCAGCTTACTACAGGGGAGCACAGATACGCAGTATTTT.

This clone is a singleton in its sample. In the same sample, other DNA sequences code for this CDR3. This sequence joins TRBV5-6 and TRBJ2-2, with no clear D. CDR3 length: 13 residues. Trimming stripped 4 bases from V and 5 bases from J, with 9 bases between. Per the germline V gene, CDR1 is SGHDT and CDR2 is YYEEEE. The CDR3 bases are TGTGCCAGCAGCCCCGGACGGACCGGGGAGCTGTTTTTT. It is translated as CASSPGRTGELFF. Based on the CDR3 plus reference TRBV5-6 and TRBJ2-2, the full variable domain is DAGVTQSPTHLIKTRGQQVTLRCSPKSGHDTVSWYQQALGQGPQFIFQYYEEEERQRGNFPDRFSGHQFPNYSSELNVNALLLGDSALYLCASSPGRTGELFFGEGSRLTVL.

The chain recombines TRBV6-1 with TRBJ2-2, with a possible D match to TRBD1 (6 bases). The germline gives CDR1 MNHNS, CDR2 SASEGT. V was trimmed by 3 bases and J by 1 base, leaving 21 bases between them. The CDR3 has 19 amino acids. The CDR3 here is CASSDIHREQIKNTGELFF. The CDR3, as DNA: TGTGCCAGCAGTGATATACACAGGGAGCAGATTAAGAACACCGGGGAGCTGTTTTTT.

The J gene is TRBJ2-5, the V gene TRBV5-4; 11 nucleotides line up with TRBD2. This CDR3 has 17 residues. Germline V gene data show CDR1 as SGHNT and CDR2 as YYREEE (reference sequence). J gave up 2 bases and V 0 bases, and 6 bases lay outside the gene matches. This chain's CDR3 is CASSLAGLAGFQETQYF. Written as DNA, the CDR3 is TGTGCCAGCAGCTTGGCCGGACTAGCGGGTTTTCAAGAGACCCAGTACTTC.

The genes are TRBV10-3 and TRBJ2-7, with a weak D call TRBD1 (5 bases). The CDR3 runs 13 residues. V was cut by 6 bases and J by 4 bases, with 13 bases left in between. Germline CDR1 and CDR2: ENHRY and SYGVKD. The CDR3 spells CAISPPDSYEQYF. CDR3 coding DNA: TGTGCCATCAGCCCTCCAGACAGTTACGAGCAGTACTTC.

Only one count was recorded for this clone. The chain is built from TRBV19 and TRBJ1-5; TRBD1 agrees at 8 bases. The CDR3 has 15 residues. J gave up 5 bases and V 9 bases, and 12 bases lay outside the gene matches. Germline V gene data show CDR1 as LNHDA and CDR2 as SQIVND (reference sequence). In DNA form, the CDR3 reads TGTGCCAGCCGCAGACAGGGGCATCCCGATCAGCCCCAGCATTTT. Protein product: CASRRQGHPDQPQHF.

The CDR3 sequence is CASSLIGDTQYF. In nucleotides, the CDR3 is TGTGCCAGCAGCTTGATAGGAGATACGCAGTATTTT. V and J are TRBV5-5 and TRBJ2-3; D remains ambiguous. Trimming removed 1 base from V and 5 bases from J, with 5 bases in between. CDR3 length: 12 residues. Germline values: CDR1 SGHKS, CDR2 YYEKEE (reference sequence).

The J gene is TRBJ2-1, the V gene TRBV29-1, with 13 bases identical to TRBD2. J gave up 2 bases and V 5 bases, and 15 bases lay outside the gene matches. This CDR3 has 19 residues. CDR1 and CDR2 (germline): SQVTM, ANQGSEA. DNA of the CDR3: TGCAGCGTTTCGGGCCATACTAGCGGGAGGGCCGGCGCCTACAATGAGCAGTTCTTC. It is translated as CSVSGHTSGRAGAYNEQFF.

V gene TRBV9 combines with J gene TRBJ1-2; D is possibly TRBD1 (5 bases). V was clipped by 0 bases and J by 0 bases, with 12 bases between them. CDR3 length: 16 amino acids. Germline CDR1 reads SGDLS; CDR2 reads YYNGEE. The CDR3 sequence: CASSVDVGPSNYGYTF. CDR3 nucleotides: TGTGCCAGCAGCGTAGATGTGGGGCCATCTAACTATGGCTACACCTTC.